This paragraph reports one T cell receptor (beta chain). The data stem from a study of blood T cell repertoires in COVID-19. The CDR3 is 14 residues long. The germline gives CDR1 MNHEY, CDR2 SVGAGI. Trimming cost V 6 bases and J 1 base; bases outside gene matches: 3. This table comes from immunoSEQ multiplex PCR, and its TCRdb copy is limited to in-frame clones, with some not included. The sample holds almost 250,000 clones, roughly 89% seen once. Sequencing was done on a sample of PBMCs or T cells enriched from blood (not recorded which). The clonotype originates from a woman aged 25 to 39 who had recovered from COVID-19. The chain employs TRBV6-5 and TRBJ2-5; 9 nucleotides match TRBD2. CDR3 sequence (DNA): TGTGCCAGCAGCCGGACTAGCGTCCAAGAGACCCAGTACTTC. Its protein product is CASSRTSVQETQYF.